These 26 T cell receptor beta chains were sequenced from one sample in a study of blood T cell repertoires in COVID-19. Generated by immunoSEQ multiplex PCR, the TCRdb table keeps only in-frame clones and is missing some. The table lists roughly 370,000 clones, about 86% of them singletons, with roughly 10% in the top ten. Sequencing was done on a sample of PBMCs or T cells enriched from blood (not recorded which). These receptors all stem from a woman between 50 and 59 years old who had recovered from COVID-19.

V and J are TRBV5-8 and TRBJ2-5, with 9 nucleotides matching TRBD1. With V trimmed by 3 bases and J by 5 bases, 5 bases remained unmatched. Germline V gene sequence: CDR1 SGHTS, CDR2 YDEGEE. The CDR3 loop spans 14 amino acids. As DNA, the CDR3 is TGTGCCAGCAGCTGGGGACAGGGACGCGAGACCCAGTACTTC. Amino acids: CASSWGQGRETQYF.

V and J are TRBV18 and TRBJ1-1; possible D gene TRBD1, 6 bases. Germline V CDR1 and CDR2: KGHSH, LQKENI. CDR3 length: 16 residues. Trimming removed 3 bases from V and 0 bases from J, with 14 bases in between. CDR3 amino acids: CASSPPGQLMNTEAFF. CDR3 nucleotide sequence: TGTGCCAGCTCACCGCCCGGACAGTTGATGAACACTGAAGCTTTCTTT.

The chain recombines TRBV27 with TRBJ1-5, with D hard to call. CDR3 length: 15 amino acids. The germline V gene encodes CDR1 MNHEY and CDR2 SMNVEV (reference sequence). Trimming stripped 6 bases from V and 3 bases from J, with 15 bases between. This CDR3 is CASSDLGGPNQPQHF. The CDR3 DNA reads TGTGCCAGCAGCGACCTGGGAGGGCCCAATCAGCCCCAGCATTTT.

V is TRBV3-1 (or the pseudogene TRBV3-2) and J is TRBJ2-4, with 8 bases identical to TRBD2. CDR1 is LGHDT and CDR2 is YNNKEL in the germline V gene (reference sequence). V trimming: 4 bases; J trimming: 4 bases; junction bases outside the gene matches: 6. The CDR3 totals 15 residues. For the CDR3, the DNA is TGTGCCAGCAGCCCGGGGGGGGTAGGGAAAAACATTCAGTACTTC. Its translation is CASSPGGVGKNIQYF.

This clone appeared once. The chain uses TRBV5-1 and TRBJ1-1, with 7 nucleotides matching TRBD1. Per the germline V gene, CDR1 is SGHRS and CDR2 is YFSETQ. The V and J ends lost 0 bases and 1 base, in that order; junction bases with no gene match: 6. The CDR3 extends over 16 amino acids. CDR3 amino acids: CASSLVPRQGNTEAFF. CDR3 DNA sequence: TGCGCCAGCAGCTTGGTACCTCGACAGGGGAACACTGAAGCTTTCTTT.

Only one count was recorded for this clone. The V gene is TRBV4-2, the J gene TRBJ2-2; D unclear. This CDR3 spans 15 amino acids. Trimming stripped 0 bases from V and 2 bases from J, with 7 bases between. Per the germline V gene, CDR1 is LGHNA and CDR2 is YNFKEQ. CDR3 residues: CASSQELSNTGELFF. CDR3 DNA: TGTGCCAGCAGCCAAGAGTTATCCAACACCGGGGAGCTGTTTTTT.

The chain joins TRBV5-6 to TRBJ2-2, with 10 positions matching TRBD1. The CDR3 runs to 14 residues. Per the germline V gene, CDR1 is SGHDT and CDR2 is YYEEEE. J lost 6 bases, V lost 4 bases, and 3 bases had no gene match. The CDR3 loop reads CASSLTGGPGELFF. DNA of the CDR3: TGTGCCAGCAGCCTGACAGGGGGCCCCGGGGAGCTGTTTTTT.

This clone was seen once. The chain couples TRBV28 to TRBJ2-4; no firm D call. Trimming took 4 bases from V and 7 from J, leaving 14 bases between them. The CDR3 spans 14 residues. From germline, CDR1 is MDHEN and CDR2 SYDVKM. In nucleotides, the CDR3 is TGTGCCAGCAGTTCCCGGTTATCTAGGAACATTCAGTACTTC. Its translation is CASSSRLSRNIQYF.

This chain links TRBV7-2 with TRBJ1-1, with D hard to call. V lost 6 bases and J lost 6, with 17 bases in between. CDR3 size: 14 residues. Germline CDR1 SGHTA, CDR2 FQGNSA. CDR3 coding DNA: TGTGCCAGCAGTTATAAGGCCGGGGTTGCTGAAGCTTTCTTT. It encodes CASSYKAGVAEAFF.

The chain employs TRBV19 and TRBJ2-7; 7 bases fit TRBD1. This CDR3 comprises 12 residues. Germline assignment: CDR1 LNHDA and CDR2 SQIVND (reference sequence). Trimming cost V 9 bases and J 3 bases; bases outside gene matches: 5. The CDR3 bases are TGTGCCAGCGGGACAGCAGACTACGAGCAGTACTTC. Protein sequence: CASGTADYEQYF. The variable domain in full, with the rest retrieved from reference TRBV19 and TRBJ2-7, is DGGITQSPKYLFRKEGQNVTLSCEQNLNHDAMYWYRQDPGQGLRLIYYSQIVNDFQKGDIAEGYSVSREKKESFPLTVTSAQKNPTAFYLCASGTADYEQYFGPGTRLTVT.

This sequence joins TRBV5-1 and TRBJ1-2; a possible D gene is TRBD1 (5 bases). The V end was cut by 0 bases, the J end by 3 bases, with 12 bases between. Looked up from germline, CDR1 is SGHRS and CDR2 is YFSETQ. CDR3 length equals 15 residues. The CDR3, as DNA: TGCGCCAGCAGCTTGGGCGCAGGGATCGACTATGGCTACACCTTC. Translated: CASSLGAGIDYGYTF.

The count of this clone is one. The chain combines TRBV13 with TRBJ1-1; 8 bases agree with TRBD1. The CDR3 spans 12 residues. Trimming cost V 2 bases and J 11 bases; bases outside gene matches: 4. Germline lookup yields CDR1 PRHDT and CDR2 FYEKMQ (reference sequence). CDR3 residues: CASSLSGTGAFF. CDR3 nucleotide sequence: TGTGCCAGCAGCTTAAGTGGGACAGGTGCTTTCTTT.

The V call is TRBV7-9, the J call TRBJ2-7; no reliable D call. The CDR3 sequence is 13 residues long. The germline V gene encodes CDR1 SEHNR and CDR2 FQNEAQ (reference sequence). The V end was cut by 3 bases, the J end by 2 bases, with 8 bases between. The CDR3 is CASSFEIAYEQYF. CDR3 sequence (DNA): TGTGCCAGCAGCTTCGAGATTGCCTACGAGCAGTACTTC.

V gene TRBV6-1 combines with J gene TRBJ1-5; 7 bases are shared with TRBD1. In germline, CDR1 is MNHNS, CDR2 SASEGT. The CDR3 length is 15 residues. Unmatched junction bases numbered 7, after V lost 2 bases and J lost 6 bases. The CDR3 nucleotides read TGTGCCAGCAGTGAAAGACAGGGTGGAAGTCAGCCCCAGCATTTT. This gives the protein CASSERQGGSQPQHF.

The chain's CDR3 is CAISESNSRSGANVLTF. CDR3 sequence (DNA): TGTGCCATCAGTGAGTCGAACAGCCGCTCTGGGGCCAACGTCCTGACTTTC. This chain joins TRBV10-3 and TRBJ2-6; D unresolved. Trimming cost V 0 bases and J 0 bases, with 9 bases left between them. CDR3 length equals 17 residues. The germline CDR1 and CDR2 sequences are ENHRY and SYGVKD.

CDR3 DNA sequence: TGTGCCAGCAGATACCCGGGACAGGGCTCTGAAGCTTTCTTT. It yields the protein CASRYPGQGSEAFF. The chain links TRBV6-5 to TRBJ1-1, with 9 bases identical to TRBD1. The trim removed 6 bases at V and 6 bases at J, leaving 8 bases unmatched. This CDR3 has 14 amino acids. Germline V gene sequence: CDR1 MNHEY, CDR2 SVGAGI.

V is TRBV19 and J is TRBJ2-4; D gene unclear. CDR3 length: 14 amino acids. CDR1 is LNHDA and CDR2 is SQIVND in the germline V gene (reference sequence). The V gene lost 5 bases and the J gene lost 7 bases, with 15 bases spanning the gap. CDR3 sequence: CASSEQKNQNIQYF. The CDR3 region has the DNA TGTGCCAGTAGTGAACAGAAAAACCAGAACATTCAGTACTTC.

The chain links TRBV24-1 to TRBJ2-1; perhaps TRBD2 as D (5 bases). Trimming left V 0 bases short and J 6 bases short, with 11 bases between. The CDR3 consists of 15 residues. The germline V gene encodes CDR1 KGHDR and CDR2 SFDVKD. The CDR3 region has the DNA TGTGCCACCAGTGATTTGCGGACTCGACGCAATGAGCAGTTCTTC. This gives the protein CATSDLRTRRNEQFF.

This rearrangement joins TRBV28 to TRBJ1-5, with 7 bases matching TRBD1. Germline V CDR1 and CDR2: MDHEN, SYDVKM. The CDR3 is made up of 16 amino acids. The V gene end was trimmed by 4 bases and the J gene end by 2 bases; junction bases not matched to a gene: 8. The CDR3 region has the DNA TGTGCCAGCAGTTCCTTTCGGACAGGTGGCAATCAGCCCCAGCATTTT. Translated: CASSSFRTGGNQPQHF.

The CDR3 DNA reads TGCGCCAGCAGCTTGCAGGGGGCTAAAAACACCATATATTTT. Amino acids: CASSLQGAKNTIYF. This chain joins TRBV5-1 and TRBJ1-3; the match to TRBD1 covers 8 bases. From germline, CDR1 is SGHRS and CDR2 YFSETQ. The CDR3 has 14 residues. V shed 1 base, J shed 6 bases, and the junction held 3 bases outside the gene matches.

V gene TRBV28 combines with J gene TRBJ1-2; D is undetermined. V dropped 2 bases and J dropped 7 bases, with 8 bases sitting between them. The CDR3 has 12 residues. In germline, CDR1 is MDHEN, CDR2 SYDVKM. CDR3 coding DNA: TGTGCCAGCAGTTTAACTCGGAGTGGCTACACCTTC. Protein sequence: CASSLTRSGYTF.

The chain is built from TRBV6-1 and TRBJ1-2, with D hard to call. V was cut by 0 bases and J by 4 bases, with 9 bases left in between. There are 14 residues in the CDR3. Germline CDR1 MNHNS, CDR2 SASEGT. In nucleotides, the CDR3 is TGTGCCAGCAGTGAAGCGGGAGTTTTCTATGGCTACACCTTC. This sequence encodes CASSEAGVFYGYTF.

The CDR3 reads CASSQGVRNEQYF. The CDR3 coding sequence is TGTGCCAGCAGCCAGGGGGTCCGGAACGAGCAGTACTTC. The chain has TRBV21-1 and TRBJ2-7; TRBD1 was called by the table and not checked on the DNA. TRBV21-1 is assigned pseudogene status. CDR3 length equals 13 residues.

J is TRBJ1-2 and V is TRBV20-1; D is possibly TRBD1 (5 bases). Trimming took off 5 bases at V and 8 bases at J, with 6 bases between the two ends. Per the germline V gene, CDR1 is DFQATT and CDR2 is SNEGSKA (reference sequence). The CDR3 is 9 amino acids. CDR3 coding DNA: TGCAGTGCTCCAGGGGGCTACACCTTC. Encoded protein: CSAPGGYTF.

This clone was recorded a few times. The J gene is TRBJ2-2, the V gene TRBV4-1; 7 bases are a match to TRBD2. This CDR3 contains 16 residues. V was clipped by 6 bases and J by 1 base; unmatched bases: 8. The germline CDR1 and CDR2 sequences are MGHRA and YSYEKL. The CDR3 coding sequence is TGCGCCAGCAGACCCCTGACGGGGGGGAACACCGGGGAGCTGTTTTTT. This translates into CASRPLTGGNTGELFF.

The chain links TRBV7-2 to TRBJ2-3; 10 bases are shared with TRBD2. Germline loops: CDR1 SGHTA, CDR2 FQGNSA. This CDR3 has 16 residues. The trim removed 5 bases at V and 2 bases at J, leaving 7 bases unmatched. Written as DNA, the CDR3 is TGTGCCAGCAGCCCTGACCTAGCGGGGGTCACAGATACGCAGTATTTT. It yields the protein CASSPDLAGVTDTQYF.